These 2 T cell receptor beta chains originate from one sample sequenced in a study of Ad26.COV2.S vaccination and SARS-CoV-2 variants. Measured with immunoSEQ multiplex PCR; TCRdb has only the in-frame clones, and not every one. The top ten hold about 4.1% of the sample, which has 440,000 or so clones, less than 95% seen once. Treatment specified: about 20 received Ad26.COV2.S at low or high dose, single or two shots; about 5 received placebo; per-sample allocation not given. It was on day 63 after the first vaccine or placebo injection that samples were taken. The material sequenced was peripheral blood, taken in a trial of Ad26.COV2.S vaccine versus placebo. Source of these receptors: a person aged 18-60 years who received the Ad26.COV2.S COVID-19 vaccine or a placebo.

The J gene is TRBJ1-4, the V gene TRBV12-3 or TRBV12-4, with TRBD1 as a possible D gene (5 bases). The CDR3 consists of 12 residues. The V and J ends lost 1 base and 8 bases respectively, with 5 bases between them. The CDR3 DNA follows: TGTGCCAGCAGTTTAGGGGACGAAAAACTGTTTTTT. It yields the protein CASSLGDEKLFF.

The chain couples TRBV9 to TRBJ2-2; D is undetermined. This CDR3 region has 13 residues. Per germline, CDR1 SGDLS and CDR2 YYNGEE. The V and J ends lost 0 bases and 9 bases respectively, with 9 bases between them. The CDR3 region is CASSVEVRRELFF. CDR3 nucleotide sequence: TGTGCCAGCAGCGTAGAAGTTCGGCGGGAGCTGTTTTTT.